This TCR beta chain was identified in a study of CD8 T cells in ankylosing spondylitis. Study findings and constraints: Disease-associated clones were CD8+ and fairly uncommon in peripheral blood. What seemed typical of ankylosing spondylitis blood was a TCR beta motif built from 7 or 8 highly homologous variants. The clones that were linked to disease were reported to be significantly enriched in matched synovial fluid samples from ankylosing spondylitis patients.

By quantitative 5'-RACE with molecular barcodes, the TCR beta libraries were made. One entry per CDR3 protein, called by TCRdb with MiXCR from the 5' RACE reads. The data hold under 850,000 distinct CDR3 sequences, with roughly 20% observed a single time. This clonotype was seen more than once but under ten times. Its antigen is not known. This clonotype originated in a male donor with ankylosing spondylitis. The sample taken for sequencing was blood, either unsorted or a sorted T cell fraction (not recorded which).

The CDR3 reads CASSLVDGNEQFF. CDR3 in DNA: TGCGCCAGCAGCTTGGTGGATGGCAATGAGCAGTTCTTC. The chain uses TRBV5-1 and TRBJ2-1; D not resolved. Germline CDR1 and CDR2: SGHRS and YFSETQ. This CDR3 is 13 amino acids long. Trimming removed 0 bases at V and 6 bases at J, with 7 bases between.